This T cell receptor (beta chain) is from a study of shared clonotypes between healthy human individuals. The assay was immunoSEQ multiplex PCR, and TCRdb's table has in-frame clones only and misses some. The sample holds more than 2,000,000 clones, around nine tenths seen once. Germline V gives CDR1 SGDLS, CDR2 YYNGEE. The CDR3 is 16 residues long. The J segment lost 5 bases and the V segment lost 3 bases, leaving 7 bases of the junction unmatched. This chain links TRBV9 with TRBJ2-3; TRBD2 aligns across 12 bases. The sequence came from a man younger than 30 in good health. The sample was naive CD4+ T cells sorted from blood. Subset noted: CD45RA+ positively selected. This CDR3 is CASSARLAGVRDTQYF. CDR3 sequence (DNA): TGTGCCAGCAGCGCTCGACTAGCGGGAGTAAGAGATACGCAGTATTTT. Combining the CDR3 with reference TRBV9 and TRBJ2-3 gives the whole variable domain DSGVTQTPKHLITATGQRVTLRCSPRSGDLSVYWYQQSLDQGLQFLIQYYNGEERAKGNILERFSAQQFPDLHSELNLSSLELGDSALYFCASSARLAGVRDTQYFGPGTRLTVL.